The 21 T cell receptor beta chains reported below all come from one sample, sequenced in a study of T cells in Graves' hyperthyroidism and ophthalmopathy. There were TCR beta CDR3 regions amplified from RNA transcripts. The TCR CDR3 first-round RT-PCR relied on the HTBI primer set. TCRdb processed the multiplex PCR reads anew with MiXCR; each CDR3 protein has one entry. Here the sample spans roughly 510,000 distinct CDR3 sequences, over 45% being singletons. The sequencing sample was made of peripheral blood or thyroid tissue (not recorded which). The receptors derive from an adult woman with Graves' disease, either hyperthyroidism or ophthalmopathy (not recorded which).

This clonotype was seen repeatedly, ten times or more. The rearrangement joins TRBV25-1 to TRBJ2-3, with 7 nucleotides matching TRBD2. Trimming cost V 4 bases and J 4 bases; bases outside gene matches: 8. The CDR3 loop spans 15 amino acids. Germline-derived CDR1 and CDR2 are MGHDK and SYGVNS. This CDR3 reads CASSGPAGSSDTQYF. The CDR3 DNA follows: TGTGCCAGCAGTGGGCCAGCGGGAAGCTCAGATACGCAGTATTTT.

The chain carries TRBV4-1 and TRBJ1-1, with D possibly being TRBD1 (6 bases). Trimming pared 1 base from V and 4 bases from J, leaving 13 bases between. Germline V CDR1 and CDR2: MGHRA, YSYEKL. This CDR3 is built from 15 residues. This CDR3 reads CASSQGPGVSTEAFF. The DNA of the CDR3 is TGCGCCAGCAGCCAAGGCCCAGGGGTGAGCACTGAAGCTTTCTTT.

The rearrangement uses TRBV30 and TRBJ1-1; D is possibly TRBD1 (5 bases). Trimming left V 2 bases short and J 4 bases short, with 17 bases between. From germline, CDR1 is GTSNPN and CDR2 SVGIG (reference sequence). The CDR3 is 15 amino acids. The chain's CDR3 is CAWSSDSRAVTEAFF. The CDR3 nucleotides are TGTGCCTGGAGTTCCGACTCCAGGGCAGTCACTGAAGCTTTCTTT.

This clonotype has a handful of counts. J is TRBJ2-1 and V is TRBV10-3, with 9 bases lining up with TRBD1. V shed 7 bases and J 6 bases; nucleotides not matched to a gene: 10. Per the germline V gene, CDR1 is ENHRY and CDR2 is SYGVKD. This CDR3 contains 15 residues. The CDR3 spells CAIMLQGAHGNEQFF. As DNA, the CDR3 is TGTGCCATCATGCTACAGGGGGCGCACGGCAATGAGCAGTTCTTC.

This clonotype has just one count. The chain combines TRBV2 with TRBJ2-5; D may correspond to TRBD1 or TRBD2 (5 bases each). CDR1 is SNHLY and CDR2 is FYNNEI in the germline V gene. The V and J ends lost 6 bases and 6 bases respectively, with 20 bases between them. There are 15 residues in the CDR3. In DNA, the CDR3 is TGTGCCAGCAGCGCCGTCGAGGGGAGTGGCAAGACCCAGTACTTC. This translates into CASSAVEGSGKTQYF.

This clonotype was detected a few times. The chain has TRBV5-1 and TRBJ2-5; a weak D match, TRBD1 (5 bases). Germline CDR1 is SGHRS and CDR2 is YFSETQ. V shed 8 bases and J shed 3 bases, with 14 bases lying between them. The CDR3 length is 13 residues. CDR3 amino acids: CASRVRAEETQYF. CDR3 nucleotides: TGCGCCAGTCGGGTCAGGGCGGAAGAGACCCAGTACTTC.

This clonotype was counted ten times or more. V usage is TRBV10-3 and J usage is TRBJ2-5, with a possible D match to TRBD2 (5 bases). The germline V and J ends were trimmed by 6 bases and 2 bases, with 10 bases remaining between them. This CDR3 comprises 13 residues. The V gene's germline CDR1 is ENHRY and CDR2 SYGVKD. CDR3 in amino acids: CAISPGSQETQYF. DNA for the CDR3: TGTGCCATCAGCCCGGGATCACAAGAGACCCAGTACTTC.

The chain is built from TRBV7-9 and TRBJ1-2; no clear D gene. The germline V and J ends were trimmed by 5 bases and 4 bases, with 5 bases remaining between them. Germline CDR1 SEHNR, CDR2 FQNEAQ (reference sequence). The length of the CDR3 is 11 residues. The CDR3 DNA reads TGTGCCAGCAGCCGGCCCTATGGCTACACCTTC. It specifies CASSRPYGYTF.

Many counts were recorded for this clonotype. This chain joins TRBV29-1 and TRBJ1-4; D ambiguous. Trimming removed 1 base at V and 15 bases at J, with 9 bases between. Germline CDR1 reads SQVTM; CDR2 reads ANQGSEA. The CDR3 is made up of 10 amino acids. The CDR3 spells CSVEGGTVFF. As DNA, the CDR3 is TGCAGCGTTGAAGGGGGAACAGTGTTTTTT. The full variable domain, in which reference TRBV29-1 and TRBJ1-4 provide the parts outside the CDR3, is SAVISQKPSRDICQRGTSLTIQCQVDSQVTMMFWYRQQPGQSLTLIATANQGSEATYESGFVIDKFPISRPNLTFSTLTVSNMSPEDSSIYLCSVEGGTVFFGSGTQLSVL.

The chain is built from TRBV10-3 and TRBJ2-7; perhaps TRBD2 as D (6 bases). CDR3 length: 12 residues. V lost 11 bases and J 1 base, leaving 12 bases between the germline ends. The V gene's germline CDR1 is ENHRY and CDR2 SYGVKD. The CDR3 spells CARRDLSYEQYF. CDR3 sequence (DNA): TGTGCCCGCCGGGACTTGTCCTACGAGCAGTACTTC.

V is TRBV24-1 and J is TRBJ1-2; D not certain. CDR1 is KGHDR, CDR2 SFDVKD, per germline. V was clipped by 5 bases and J by 3 bases, with 15 bases between them. The CDR3 runs to 15 residues. The DNA of the CDR3 is TGTGCCACCAGTGGACGGCTCGAGACCTACTATGGCTACACCTTC. Its protein product is CATSGRLETYYGYTF.

In this sample, this clonotype turned up many times. This rearrangement joins TRBV11-2 to TRBJ2-5, with D unresolved. Germline-derived CDR1 and CDR2 are SGHAT and FQNNGV. Trimming pared 2 bases from V and 5 bases from J, leaving 12 bases between. The CDR3 is 14 amino acids. The CDR3 DNA is TGTGCCAGCAGCTTACTAGGGTACCGGGAGACCCAGTACTTC. Its protein product is CASSLLGYRETQYF.

CDR3 sequence reads: CATSGPGQAHQPQHF. For the CDR3, the DNA is TGTGCCACCAGTGGGCCGGGACAGGCCCATCAGCCCCAGCATTTT. The chain links TRBV24-1 to TRBJ1-5; 8 nucleotides line up with TRBD1. The CDR3 runs to 15 residues. Germline loops: CDR1 KGHDR, CDR2 SFDVKD. J gave up 5 bases and V 5 bases, and 7 bases lay outside the gene matches.

V and J are TRBV20-1 and TRBJ1-6, with D possibly matching TRBD1 (6 bases). This CDR3 is built from 14 residues. Per germline, CDR1 DFQATT and CDR2 SNEGSKA (reference sequence). Deletions cut 0 bases from V and 6 bases from J, with 9 bases between. The CDR3 reads CSAREDSLNSPLHF. CDR3 DNA sequence: TGCAGTGCTAGAGAGGACAGTCTTAATTCACCCCTCCACTTT.

This clonotype has just a few counts. The chain carries TRBV7-8 and TRBJ2-7, with 9 bases matching TRBD1. V dropped 4 bases and J dropped 6; count of bases not matched to a gene: 7. This CDR3 contains 14 residues. Germline CDR1 and CDR2: SGHVS and FQNEAQ. Here the CDR3 reads CASSSTRTGAEQYF. DNA for the CDR3: TGTGCCAGCAGCTCAACAAGGACAGGGGCCGAGCAGTACTTC.

V gene TRBV11-2 combines with J gene TRBJ2-5; D remains unclear. Germline CDR1 and CDR2: SGHAT and FQNNGV. Trimming stripped 4 bases from V and 5 bases from J, with 8 bases between. The CDR3 covers 12 residues. In DNA form, the CDR3 reads TGTGCCAGCAGCTCGATGCGGGAGACCCAGTACTTC. Translating it yields CASSSMRETQYF.

At least ten counts were recorded for this clonotype. The rearrangement joins TRBV10-3 to TRBJ2-7, with D perhaps TRBD1 (5 bases). There are 14 residues in the CDR3. Trimming shortened V by 4 bases and J by 5 bases, and 15 bases separated the two germline ends. CDR1 is ENHRY, CDR2 SYGVKD, per germline. The CDR3 DNA is TGTGCCATCAGTGTAATTCAGGGTCGGGACGAGCAGTACTTC. It is translated as CAISVIQGRDEQYF.

This clonotype was picked up one time. This chain uses TRBV10-3 with TRBJ1-2; 9 nucleotides agree with TRBD1. This CDR3 contains 15 residues. Trimming at V came to 3 bases and at J to 8 bases, leaving 10 bases not matched to a gene. Germline CDR1 and CDR2: ENHRY and SYGVKD. As DNA, the CDR3 is TGTGCCATCAGTGAAGGTTCCGGGACAGGGAGCGGCTACACCTTC. Encoded protein: CAISEGSGTGSGYTF.

This clonotype was counted at least ten times. J is TRBJ1-1 and V is TRBV12-3 or TRBV12-4, with 8 bases identical to TRBD1. This CDR3 has 14 amino acids. Trimming at V came to 3 bases and at J to 2 bases, leaving 2 bases not matched to a gene. CDR3 nucleotides: TGTGCCAGCAGTTTGGGACAGGTAAACACTGAAGCTTTCTTT. This gives the protein CASSLGQVNTEAFF.

The chain joins TRBV19 to TRBJ1-6; 8 bases match TRBD1. Germline CDR1 LNHDA, CDR2 SQIVND (reference sequence). The CDR3 consists of 16 residues. The V gene end was trimmed by 3 bases and the J gene end by 7 bases; junction bases not matched to a gene: 8. The DNA of the CDR3 is TGTGCCAGTAGTATCGGGTCGGGACAGGTGAATTCACCCCTCCACTTT. This codes for CASSIGSGQVNSPLHF.

This CDR3 reads CASSAIGTSGSETQYF. The CDR3 DNA reads TGTGCCAGCAGCGCAATAGGGACTAGCGGGAGTGAGACCCAGTACTTC. The rearrangement joins TRBV7-2 to TRBJ2-5, with 14 positions matching TRBD2. This CDR3 has 16 amino acids. CDR1 and CDR2 (germline): SGHTA, FQGNSA. The junction had 7 bases not matched to a gene; V was cut back by 5 bases and J by 5 bases.